This is a list of T cell receptor beta chains from one sample in a study of spatial heterogeneity in lung cancer. TCRdb reprocessed the 5' RACE reads via MiXCR and lists one record per CDR3 protein. The table lists around 100,000 distinct CDR3 sequences, about 4.4% of them singletons. The source was lung tumor tissue, collected at surgery. These receptors were taken from a male donor with early-stage non-small cell lung cancer. The CDR3 runs from the conserved cysteine through the conserved F or W. D genes are given only for firm matches. Part of the rows lack a size; the others show once, few, many or a class for expanded clones.

j_call	d_call	v_call	clone_size	cdr3_aa	cdr3_nt
TRBJ2-1	NA	TRBV12-5	many	CASGKPQNNEQFF	TGTGCTAGTGGCAAGCCACAAAACAATGAGCAGTTCTTC
TRBJ1-2	NA	TRBV12-5	many	CASGRESGYGYTF	TGTGCTAGTGGAAGGGAATCCGGGTATGGCTACACCTTC
TRBJ1-4	NA	TRBV12-3/TRBV12-4	many	CASSFGLSGEKLFF	TGTGCCAGCAGTTTCGGACTATCCGGGGAAAAACTGTTTTTT
TRBJ2-6	TRBD1	TRBV3-1	NA	CASTKDRGANDLTF	TGTGCCAGCACCAAAGACAGGGGGGCCAACGACCTGACTTTC
TRBJ2-7	NA	TRBV28	many	CASSPSYGGTYEQYF	TGTGCCAGCAGCCCCAGTTATGGGGGAACCTACGAGCAGTACTTC
TRBJ2-7	NA	TRBV5-1	many	CASSLSIQYEQYF	TGCGCCAGCAGCTTATCAATTCAGTACGAGCAGTACTTC
TRBJ1-4	NA	TRBV7-9	many	CASSLVVPHLEEKLFF	TGTGCCAGCAGCTTAGTGGTGCCTCACCTGGAGGAAAAACTGTTTTTT
TRBJ1-1	NA	TRBV28	many	CASSTLIRGGGGTEAFF	TGTGCCAGCAGTACCTTAATCCGTGGTGGAGGGGGCACTGAAGCTTTCTTT
TRBJ2-1	NA	TRBV7-2	NA	CASSLGYGIEQFF	TGTGCCAGCAGCTTAGGGTATGGGATTGAGCAGTTCTTC
TRBJ2-6	NA	TRBV12-3/TRBV12-4	many	CASSTDGTLSGANVLTF	TGTGCCAGCAGTACCGACGGGACCCTCTCTGGGGCCAACGTCCTGACTTTC
TRBJ1-5	TRBD1	TRBV12-3/TRBV12-4	many	CASSLTFGTGTNQPQHF	TGTGCCAGCAGTTTAACTTTCGGGACAGGGACGAATCAGCCCCAGCATTTT
TRBJ2-1	NA	TRBV28	few	CASSLPGTANEQFF	TGTGCCAGCAGCCTCCCCGGAACTGCCAATGAGCAGTTCTTC
TRBJ1-1	NA	TRBV28	many	CASTVRVPGGLKAFF	TGTGCCAGCACCGTACGGGTTCCGGGGGGATTAAAAGCTTTCTTT
TRBJ2-1	TRBD2	TRBV20-1	NA	CSARLAGIYNEQFF	TGCAGTGCAAGACTAGCGGGTATCTACAATGAGCAGTTCTTC
TRBJ2-5	NA	TRBV10-2	many	CASSSGPGTFTQYF	TGCGCCAGCAGTTCCGGTCCCGGGACTTTTACCCAGTACTTC
TRBJ2-3	NA	TRBV29-1	many	CSVVFTRGDTQYF	TGCAGCGTTGTTTTTACAAGGGGAGATACGCAGTATTTT
TRBJ2-1	TRBD1	TRBV6-1	many	CASSRTGSYNEQFF	TGTGCCAGCAGTCGGACAGGGAGTTACAATGAGCAGTTCTTC
TRBJ2-1	TRBD2	TRBV5-1	few	CASSFSTSGSRGEQFF	TGCGCCAGCAGCTTCTCGACTAGCGGGAGCCGGGGTGAGCAGTTCTTC
TRBJ2-7	NA	TRBV28	many	CASSFSLTYEQYF	TGTGCCAGCAGTTTTTCATTAACCTACGAGCAGTACTTC
TRBJ1-1	NA	TRBV7-9	large	CASSHPGPRGNFEAFF	TGTGCCAGCAGCCACCCGGGGCCCCGGGGAAATTTTGAAGCTTTCTTT
TRBJ2-7	TRBD1	TRBV4-1	NA	CASSQTGTANYEQYF	TGCGCCAGCAGCCAAACCGGGACAGCGAACTACGAGCAGTACTTC
TRBJ2-6	NA	TRBV29-1	many	CSVADAGANVLTF	TGCAGCGTTGCAGATGCTGGGGCCAACGTCCTGACTTTC
TRBJ2-5	TRBD2	TRBV7-9	many	CASSRLAEETQYF	TGTGCCAGCAGTCGACTAGCGGAAGAGACCCAGTACTTC
TRBJ2-7	NA	TRBV4-1	few	CASSQDFAGYEQYF	TGCGCCAGCAGCCAAGATTTCGCTGGGTACGAGCAGTACTTC
TRBJ1-5	NA	TRBV12-3/TRBV12-4	many	CASSPSMVDQPQHF	TGTGCCAGCAGTCCCTCCATGGTTGATCAGCCCCAGCATTTT
TRBJ2-7	NA	TRBV5-4	NA	CASSLDSRDYEQYF	TGTGCCAGCAGCTTGGATTCCCGGGACTACGAGCAGTACTTC
TRBJ2-7	NA	TRBV7-2	many	CASRDGTRVEVEQYF	TGTGCCAGCAGGGATGGGACTCGTGTAGAGGTGGAGCAGTACTTC
TRBJ2-3	TRBD2	TRBV4-1	NA	CASSQWVAGSTDTQYF	TGCGCCAGCAGCCAATGGGTAGCGGGTAGCACAGATACGCAGTATTTT
TRBJ2-1	NA	TRBV10-3	many	CAIGLYNEQFF	TGTGCCATCGGACTGTACAATGAGCAGTTCTTC
TRBJ2-7	NA	TRBV6-2/TRBV6-3	many	CASSRGQGISYEQYF	TGTGCCAGCAGTAGAGGGCAGGGAATATCCTACGAGCAGTACTTC
TRBJ2-7	TRBD1	TRBV7-6	many	CASSFSNRTGVEQYF	TGTGCCAGCAGCTTCTCAAACCGAACAGGGGTCGAGCAGTACTTC
TRBJ1-4	NA	TRBV4-1	many	CASSTLGPDEKLFF	TGCGCCAGCAGCACCCTCGGCCCGGATGAAAAACTGTTTTTT
TRBJ2-6	TRBD1	TRBV5-1	many	CASGTGGSGANVLTF	TGCGCCAGCGGGACAGGGGGTTCTGGGGCCAACGTCCTGACTTTC
TRBJ1-4	TRBD1	TRBV30	many	CAWTNTGTGGEKLFF	TGTGCCTGGACCAATACCGGGACAGGGGGGGAAAAACTGTTTTTT
TRBJ1-3	NA	TRBV7-9	many	CASSLTTDRFGSGNTIYF	TGTGCCAGCAGCCTTACCACCGACAGGTTCGGCTCTGGAAACACCATATATTTT
TRBJ2-2	NA	TRBV4-1	few	CASSQIINTGELFF	TGCGCCAGCAGCCAAATTATTAACACCGGGGAGCTGTTTTTT
TRBJ2-3	NA	TRBV20-1	NA	CSVSPFTDTQYF	TGCAGTGTCAGTCCCTTCACAGATACGCAGTATTTT
TRBJ2-1	TRBD1	TRBV10-3	NA	CATKADRVKNEQFF	TGTGCCACCAAAGCCGACAGGGTGAAGAATGAGCAGTTCTTC
TRBJ2-5	NA	TRBV15	NA	CATSRDRVGETQYF	TGTGCCACCAGCAGAGATAGGGTCGGGGAGACCCAGTACTTC
TRBJ1-1	NA	TRBV23-1	many	CASNRRGCSEAFF	TGCGCCAGCAACCGAAGGGGCTGTAGTGAAGCTTTCTTT
TRBJ1-1	NA	TRBV4-1	NA	CASSQEGGRLNTEAFF	TGCGCCAGCAGCCAAGAGGGAGGCAGGCTGAACACTGAAGCTTTCTTT
TRBJ2-5	TRBD1	TRBV5-1	few	CASRTRGLETQYF	TGCGCCAGCAGGACCAGGGGGCTCGAGACCCAGTACTTC
TRBJ1-2	NA	TRBV20-1	many	CSARRGQADGYTF	TGCAGTGCTCGCCGTGGGCAGGCGGATGGCTACACCTTC
TRBJ2-7	NA	TRBV28	many	CASSFRSRSSYEQYF	TGTGCCAGCAGTTTTCGTTCTAGGAGCTCCTACGAGCAGTACTTC
TRBJ2-1	TRBD1	TRBV14	many	CASSSQGASYNEQFF	TGTGCCAGCAGCTCACAGGGGGCGTCTTACAATGAGCAGTTCTTC
TRBJ2-1	NA	TRBV5-1	many	CASSLLGLAAEQFF	TGCGCCAGCAGCTTGTTAGGTCTTGCCGCCGAGCAGTTCTTC
TRBJ2-1	TRBD2	TRBV7-6	few	CASSLGGGYNEQFF	TGTGCCAGCAGCTTAGGGGGGGGCTACAATGAGCAGTTCTTC
TRBJ1-4	NA	TRBV7-2	many	CASSWGALGGKLFF	TGTGCCAGCAGCTGGGGGGCGTTGGGAGGAAAACTGTTTTTT
TRBJ1-1	NA	TRBV20-1	many	CSARVGGADYTEAFF	TGCAGTGCTAGAGTTGGCGGGGCGGATTACACTGAAGCTTTCTTT